One sample yielded the 17 T cell receptor beta chains listed below, sequenced in a study of blood T cell repertoires in COVID-19. The method was immunoSEQ multiplex PCR; TCRdb's version includes in-frame clones alone and lacks a portion of them. The profile covers approximately 170,000 clones, with 89% appearing a single time and 1.5% to 2% taken by the ten largest. The sample comprised peripheral blood. The receptors here all came from a man aged 18 to 29 who had recovered from COVID-19.

In this sample, this clone turned up a few times. CDR3 in DNA: TGCAGCGTTGGGGGACAGGGGGCAATAAACTATGGCTACACCTTC. As protein: CSVGGQGAINYGYTF. V and J are TRBV29-1 and TRBJ1-2; 12 bases match TRBD1. Per the germline V gene, CDR1 is SQVTM and CDR2 is ANQGSEA. The CDR3 has 15 amino acids. With V trimmed by 4 bases and J by 2 bases, 5 bases remained unmatched.

The chain has TRBV7-9 and TRBJ2-1; possibly TRBD2 for D (6 bases). The germline CDR1 and CDR2 sequences are SEHNR and FQNEAQ (reference sequence). Trimming removed 5 bases from V and 4 bases from J, with 15 bases in between. CDR3 length: 15 amino acids. This chain's CDR3 is CASSMLASMYNEQFF. The CDR3 nucleotides read TGTGCCAGCAGCATGCTAGCGTCTATGTACAATGAGCAGTTCTTC.

The chain recombines TRBV12-5 with TRBJ1-1; TRBD1 agrees at 7 bases. Germline-derived CDR1 and CDR2 are LGHNT and FRNRAP. This CDR3 is 15 amino acids long. Losses at the gene ends were 5 bases for V and 0 bases for J; bases not matched to a gene: 6. In DNA form, the CDR3 reads TGTGCTAGTGGTCCGACGACAGGGCTGAACACTGAAGCTTTCTTT. It yields the protein CASGPTTGLNTEAFF.

The V gene is TRBV7-2, the J gene TRBJ1-1; D is unresolved. Deletions cut 2 bases from V and 7 bases from J, with 17 bases between. This CDR3 region has 15 residues. Germline CDR1 is SGHTA and CDR2 is FQGNSA. The CDR3 sequence is CASSLRYSGLYEAFF. CDR3 nucleotides: TGTGCCAGCAGCTTAAGGTATAGTGGGCTTTATGAAGCTTTCTTT.

The rearrangement uses TRBV7-2 and TRBJ2-1; 11 bases map to TRBD2. The CDR3 is 15 amino acids. The ends lost 5 bases at V and 6 bases at J; junction bases unmatched: 6. Germline CDR1 is SGHTA and CDR2 is FQGNSA. The CDR3 coding sequence is TGTGCCAGCAGCCGGACTAGCGGGCCTCTCAATGAGCAGTTCTTC. Protein product: CASSRTSGPLNEQFF.

J is TRBJ2-2 and V is TRBV5-8; D possibly corresponds to TRBD2 (5 bases). V was cut by 2 bases and J by 3 bases, with 11 bases left in between. The CDR3 consists of 15 residues. Germline V gives CDR1 SGHTS, CDR2 YDEGEE. This CDR3 is CASSFPGIDTGELFF. For the CDR3, the DNA is TGTGCCAGCAGCTTCCCCGGGATTGACACCGGGGAGCTGTTTTTT.

This chain links TRBV15 with TRBJ2-1; 12 bases align to TRBD2. The CDR3 runs to 16 residues. CDR1 and CDR2 (germline): LNHNV, YYDKDF (reference sequence). After removal of 3 bases from V and 3 bases from J, the junction contained 3 bases not matched to a gene. The CDR3 spells CATSRGTSGYYNEQFF. The CDR3 DNA reads TGTGCCACCAGCAGGGGGACTAGCGGGTACTACAATGAGCAGTTCTTC.

This clone has just a few counts. The chain joins TRBV27 to TRBJ1-4, with 10 nucleotides matching TRBD1. The junction had 5 bases not matched to a gene; V was cut back by 5 bases and J by 8 bases. Germline CDR1 and CDR2: MNHEY and SMNVEV (reference sequence). This CDR3 has 14 residues. CDR3 protein: CASSDRGLREKLFF. CDR3 in DNA: TGTGCCAGCAGTGACAGGGGGCTGAGGGAAAAACTGTTTTTT.

This sequence joins TRBV5-4 and TRBJ2-2; D is uncertain. The CDR3 is 12 residues long. Germline loops: CDR1 SGHNT, CDR2 YYREEE (reference sequence). Trimming cost V 4 bases and J 7 bases, with 8 bases left between them. This CDR3 reads CASSPTSGELFF. CDR3 nucleotides: TGTGCCAGCAGCCCGACAAGCGGGGAGCTGTTTTTT.

This chain connects TRBV15 to TRBJ1-5; no clear D. Per germline, CDR1 LNHNV and CDR2 YYDKDF (reference sequence). V was shortened by 0 bases and J by 2 bases, with 5 bases between the two germline ends. The length of the CDR3 is 14 residues. The CDR3 loop is CATSRDLGNQPQHF. The CDR3 DNA reads TGTGCCACCAGCAGAGATCTTGGCAATCAGCCCCAGCATTTT.

The J gene is TRBJ2-7, the V gene TRBV29-1; the match to TRBD2 covers 8 bases. The CDR3 has 14 residues. Germline V lookup: CDR1 SQVTM, CDR2 ANQGSEA. Unmatched junction bases numbered 9, after V lost 4 bases and J lost 4 bases. The CDR3 spells CSVVERAGGYEQYF. The CDR3 DNA follows: TGCAGCGTTGTCGAAAGGGCGGGAGGTTACGAGCAGTACTTC.

The chain uses TRBV6-5 and TRBJ2-2, with 8 bases identical to TRBD2. The CDR3 has 15 residues. The germline CDR1 and CDR2 sequences are MNHEY and SVGAGI. V lost 10 bases, J lost 2 bases, and 9 bases stayed unmatched. The chain's CDR3 is CATLEAGGNTGELFF. The CDR3 coding sequence is TGTGCCACCCTAGAGGCGGGAGGTAACACCGGGGAGCTGTTTTTT.

The chain carries TRBV6-2 or TRBV6-3 and TRBJ2-7; maybe TRBD2 (6 bases). Germline assignment: CDR1 MNHEY and CDR2 SVGEGT. The V and J ends lost 0 bases and 4 bases respectively, with 16 bases between them. This CDR3 has 16 amino acids. The CDR3 DNA sequence: TGTGCCAGCAGTTACTCGAAACTCGGCGGGAAATACGAGCAGTACTTC. It is translated as CASSYSKLGGKYEQYF.

V usage is TRBV28 and J usage is TRBJ1-5; no clear D gene. This CDR3 contains 13 residues. V dropped 4 bases and J dropped 6 bases, with 10 bases sitting between them. Looked up from germline, CDR1 is MDHEN and CDR2 is SYDVKM. The CDR3 sequence: CASSSPRAQPQHF. For the CDR3, the DNA is TGTGCCAGCAGTTCCCCGAGGGCTCAGCCCCAGCATTTT.

This chain joins TRBV28 and TRBJ2-3; maybe TRBD2 (6 bases). CDR1 is MDHEN and CDR2 is SYDVKM in the germline V gene. The CDR3 has 14 amino acids. The ends were cut back, 4 bases at V and 1 base at J, with 9 bases in the middle. CDR3 region: CASSWSSGTDTQYF. The CDR3 DNA reads as TGTGCCAGCAGTTGGTCTAGCGGCACAGATACGCAGTATTTT.

J is TRBJ2-1 and V is TRBV19; D remains ambiguous. V dropped 7 bases and J dropped 3 bases, with 10 bases sitting between them. This CDR3 region has 13 residues. Germline V CDR1 and CDR2: LNHDA, SQIVND (reference sequence). CDR3 sequence (DNA): TGTGCCAGTACACCGCGCGGCTACAATGAGCAGTTCTTC. Its translation: CASTPRGYNEQFF.

This clone was counted at least ten times. This chain uses TRBV29-1 with TRBJ1-2; 8 positions match TRBD1. The CDR3 is made up of 11 amino acids. Germline V gene data show CDR1 as SQVTM and CDR2 as ANQGSEA. V was pared by 6 bases and J by 7 bases, with 4 bases of the junction left unmatched. The CDR3 spells CSVGQGSGYTF. CDR3 DNA: TGCAGCGTCGGACAGGGTAGTGGCTACACCTTC. Full variable domain (outside the CDR3, taken from reference TRBV29-1 and TRBJ1-2): SAVISQKPSRDICQRGTSLTIQCQVDSQVTMMFWYRQQPGQSLTLIATANQGSEATYESGFVIDKFPISRPNLTFSTLTVSNMSPEDSSIYLCSVGQGSGYTFGSGTRLTVV.